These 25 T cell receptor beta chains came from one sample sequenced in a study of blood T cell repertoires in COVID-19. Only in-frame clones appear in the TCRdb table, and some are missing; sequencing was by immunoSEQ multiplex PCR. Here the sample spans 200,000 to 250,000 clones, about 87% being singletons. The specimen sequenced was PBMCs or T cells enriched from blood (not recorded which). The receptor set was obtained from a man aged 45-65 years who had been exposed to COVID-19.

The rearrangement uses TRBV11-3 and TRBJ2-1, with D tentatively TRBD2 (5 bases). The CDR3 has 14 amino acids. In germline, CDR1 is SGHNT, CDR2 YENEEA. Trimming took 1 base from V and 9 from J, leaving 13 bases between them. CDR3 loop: CASSLGAGVGEQFF. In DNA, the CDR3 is TGTGCCAGCAGCTTAGGGGCCGGGGTAGGTGAGCAGTTCTTC. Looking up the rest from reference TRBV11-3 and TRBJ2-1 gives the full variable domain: EAGVVQSPRYKIIEKKQPVAFWCNPISGHNTLYWYLQNLGQGPELLIRYENEEAVDDSQLPKDRFSAERLKGVDSTLKIQPAELGDSAVYLCASSLGAGVGEQFFGPGTRLTVL.

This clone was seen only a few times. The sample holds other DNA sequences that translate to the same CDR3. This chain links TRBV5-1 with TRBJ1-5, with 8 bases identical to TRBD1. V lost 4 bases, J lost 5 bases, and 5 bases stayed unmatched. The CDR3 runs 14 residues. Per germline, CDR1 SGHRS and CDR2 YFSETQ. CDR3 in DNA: TGCGCCAGCAGCCCTGGACAGGGCGATCAGCCCCAGCATTTT. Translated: CASSPGQGDQPQHF.

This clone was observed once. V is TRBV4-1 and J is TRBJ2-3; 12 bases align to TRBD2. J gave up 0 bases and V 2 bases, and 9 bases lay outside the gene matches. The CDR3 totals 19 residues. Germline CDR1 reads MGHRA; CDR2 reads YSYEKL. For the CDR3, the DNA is TGCGCCAGCAGCCAAAGGACTAGCGGGGTGGCAACTAGCACAGATACGCAGTATTTT. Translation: CASSQRTSGVATSTDTQYF.

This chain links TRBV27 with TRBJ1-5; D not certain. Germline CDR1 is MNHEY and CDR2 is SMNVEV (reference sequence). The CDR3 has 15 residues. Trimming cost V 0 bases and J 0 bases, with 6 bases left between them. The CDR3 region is CASSLSRHSNQPQHF. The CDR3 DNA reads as TGTGCCAGCAGTTTATCGAGACATAGCAATCAGCCCCAGCATTTT.

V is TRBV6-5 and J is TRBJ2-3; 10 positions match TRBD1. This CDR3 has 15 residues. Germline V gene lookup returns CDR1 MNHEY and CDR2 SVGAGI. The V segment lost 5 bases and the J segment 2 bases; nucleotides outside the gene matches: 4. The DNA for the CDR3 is TGTGCCAGCAGTAGGACAGGGGGTGACACAGATACGCAGTATTTT. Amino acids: CASSRTGGDTDTQYF.

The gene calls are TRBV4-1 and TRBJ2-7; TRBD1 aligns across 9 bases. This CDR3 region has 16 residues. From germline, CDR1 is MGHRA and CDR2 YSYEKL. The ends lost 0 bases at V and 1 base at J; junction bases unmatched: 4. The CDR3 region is CASSQDHRGQSYEQYV. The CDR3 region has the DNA TGCGCCAGCAGCCAAGACCACAGGGGGCAATCCTACGAGCAGTACGTC.

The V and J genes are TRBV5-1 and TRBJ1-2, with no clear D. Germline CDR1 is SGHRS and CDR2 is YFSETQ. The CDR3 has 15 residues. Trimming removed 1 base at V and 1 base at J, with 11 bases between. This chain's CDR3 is CASSLYNSLNYGYTF. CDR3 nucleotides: TGCGCCAGCAGCTTGTATAACAGCCTTAACTATGGCTACACCTTC.

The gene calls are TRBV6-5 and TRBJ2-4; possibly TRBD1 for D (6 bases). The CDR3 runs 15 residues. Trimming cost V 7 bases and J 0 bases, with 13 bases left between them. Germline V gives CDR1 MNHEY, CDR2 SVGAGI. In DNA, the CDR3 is TGTGCCAGCATCTTGCAGGGGTTAGCCAAAAACATTCAGTACTTC. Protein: CASILQGLAKNIQYF.

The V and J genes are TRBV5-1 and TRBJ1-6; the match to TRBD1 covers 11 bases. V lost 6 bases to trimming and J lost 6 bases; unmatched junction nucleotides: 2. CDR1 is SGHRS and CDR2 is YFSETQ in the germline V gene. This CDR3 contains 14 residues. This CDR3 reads CASTGQGANSPLHF. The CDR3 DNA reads TGCGCCAGCACTGGACAGGGGGCTAATTCACCCCTCCACTTT.

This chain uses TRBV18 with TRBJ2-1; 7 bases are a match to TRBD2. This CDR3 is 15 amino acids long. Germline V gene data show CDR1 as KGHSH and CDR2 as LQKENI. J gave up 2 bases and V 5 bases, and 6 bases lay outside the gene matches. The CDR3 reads CASSATLAAYNEQFF. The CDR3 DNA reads TGTGCCAGCTCAGCGACCCTAGCGGCCTACAATGAGCAGTTCTTC.

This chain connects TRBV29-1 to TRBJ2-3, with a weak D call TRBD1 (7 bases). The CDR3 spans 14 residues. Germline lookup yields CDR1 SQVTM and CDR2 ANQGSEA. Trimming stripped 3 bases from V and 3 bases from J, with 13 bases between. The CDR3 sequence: CSVDGQGGTDTQYF. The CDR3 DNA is TGCAGCGTTGATGGCCAGGGGGGAACAGATACGCAGTATTTT.

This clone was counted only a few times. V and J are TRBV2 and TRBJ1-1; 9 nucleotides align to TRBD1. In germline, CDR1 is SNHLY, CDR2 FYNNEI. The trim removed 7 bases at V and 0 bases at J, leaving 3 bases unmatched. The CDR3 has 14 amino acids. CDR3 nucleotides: TGTGCCAGCACCCGGACAGGGGTGAACACTGAAGCTTTCTTT. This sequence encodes CASTRTGVNTEAFF.

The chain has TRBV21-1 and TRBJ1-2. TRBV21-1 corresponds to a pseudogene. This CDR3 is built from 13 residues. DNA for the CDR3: TGTGCCAGCAGTCTCCGGGGGGACTATGGCTACACCTTC. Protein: CASSLRGDYGYTF.

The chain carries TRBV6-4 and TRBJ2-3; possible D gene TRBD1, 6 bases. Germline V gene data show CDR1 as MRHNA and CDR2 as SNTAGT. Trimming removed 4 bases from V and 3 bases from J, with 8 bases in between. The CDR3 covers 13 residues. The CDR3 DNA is TGTGCCAGCAGTGTTACAGGGACAGATACGCAGTATTTT. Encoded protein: CASSVTGTDTQYF.

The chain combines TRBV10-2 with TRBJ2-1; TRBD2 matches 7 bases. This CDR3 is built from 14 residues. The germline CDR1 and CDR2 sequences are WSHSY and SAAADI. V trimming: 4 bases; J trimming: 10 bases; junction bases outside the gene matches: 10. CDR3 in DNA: TGCGCCAGCAGTGCTAGCGGAGGGCTAGGGGAGCAGTTCTTC. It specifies CASSASGGLGEQFF.

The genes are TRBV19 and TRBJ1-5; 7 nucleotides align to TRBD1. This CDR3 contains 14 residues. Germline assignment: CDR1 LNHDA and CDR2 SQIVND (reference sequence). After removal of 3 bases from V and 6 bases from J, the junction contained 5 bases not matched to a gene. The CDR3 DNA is TGTGCCAGTAGTATTGTGACAGGGACTCAGCCCCAGCATTTT. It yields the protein CASSIVTGTQPQHF.

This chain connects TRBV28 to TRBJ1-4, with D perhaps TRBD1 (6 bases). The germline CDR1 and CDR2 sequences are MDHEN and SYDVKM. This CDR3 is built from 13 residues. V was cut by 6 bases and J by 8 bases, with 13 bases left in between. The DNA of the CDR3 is TGTGCCAGCAGATCAGGGGCTGAGGAAAAACTGTTTTTT. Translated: CASRSGAEEKLFF.

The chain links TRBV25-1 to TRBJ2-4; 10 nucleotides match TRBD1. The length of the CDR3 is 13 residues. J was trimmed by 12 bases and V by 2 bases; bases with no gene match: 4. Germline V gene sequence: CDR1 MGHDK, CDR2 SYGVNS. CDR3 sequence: CASSEGQGGNQYF. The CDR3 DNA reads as TGTGCCAGCAGTGAAGGACAGGGGGGAAATCAGTACTTC.

CDR3 amino acids: CASSYRGLLAGGFDEQFF. As DNA, the CDR3 is TGCGCCAGCAGCTACCGCGGTTTATTAGCGGGAGGTTTCGATGAGCAGTTCTTC. The chain couples TRBV5-1 to TRBJ2-1, with 10 positions matching TRBD2. V lost 3 bases and J lost 8; bases outside the gene matches: 17. Germline V gives CDR1 SGHRS, CDR2 YFSETQ. The CDR3 extends over 18 amino acids.

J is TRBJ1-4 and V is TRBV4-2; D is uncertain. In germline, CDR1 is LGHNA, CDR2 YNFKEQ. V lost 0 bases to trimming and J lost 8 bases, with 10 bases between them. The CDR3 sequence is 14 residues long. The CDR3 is CASSQDRLAEKLFF. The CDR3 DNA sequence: TGTGCCAGCAGCCAAGACAGGTTGGCAGAAAAACTGTTTTTT.

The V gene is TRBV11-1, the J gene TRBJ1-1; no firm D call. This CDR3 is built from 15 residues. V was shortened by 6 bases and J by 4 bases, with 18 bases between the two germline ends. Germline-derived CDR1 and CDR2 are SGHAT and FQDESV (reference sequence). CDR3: CASSYSGPRATEAFF. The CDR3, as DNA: TGTGCCAGCAGTTATTCCGGGCCGAGGGCCACTGAAGCTTTCTTT.

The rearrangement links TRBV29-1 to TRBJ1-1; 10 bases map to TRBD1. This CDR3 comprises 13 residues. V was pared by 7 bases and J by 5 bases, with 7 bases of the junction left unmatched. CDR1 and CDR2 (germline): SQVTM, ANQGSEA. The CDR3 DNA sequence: TGCAGCGCTAGTGGGACAGGGGTTACTGAAGCTTTCTTT. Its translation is CSASGTGVTEAFF.

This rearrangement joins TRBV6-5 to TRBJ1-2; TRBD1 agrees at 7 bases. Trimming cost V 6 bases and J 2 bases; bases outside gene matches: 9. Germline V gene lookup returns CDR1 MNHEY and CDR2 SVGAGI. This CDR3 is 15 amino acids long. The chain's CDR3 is CASSPTRQGNYGYTF. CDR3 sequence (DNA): TGTGCCAGCAGCCCGACCCGACAGGGAAACTATGGCTACACCTTC.

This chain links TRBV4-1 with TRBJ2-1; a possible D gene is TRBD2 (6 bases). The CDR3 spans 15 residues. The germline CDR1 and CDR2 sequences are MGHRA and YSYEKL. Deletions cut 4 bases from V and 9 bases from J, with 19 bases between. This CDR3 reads CASSRTGVTFGEQFF. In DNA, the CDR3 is TGCGCCAGCAGCCGTACGGGAGTGACCTTTGGTGAGCAGTTCTTC.

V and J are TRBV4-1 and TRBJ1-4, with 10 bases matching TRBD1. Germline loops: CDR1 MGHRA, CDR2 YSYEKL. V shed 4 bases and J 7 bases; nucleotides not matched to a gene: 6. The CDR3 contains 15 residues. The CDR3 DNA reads TGCGCCAGCAGCCCCAAGGACAGGGGGAGTGAAAAACTGTTTTTT. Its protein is CASSPKDRGSEKLFF.